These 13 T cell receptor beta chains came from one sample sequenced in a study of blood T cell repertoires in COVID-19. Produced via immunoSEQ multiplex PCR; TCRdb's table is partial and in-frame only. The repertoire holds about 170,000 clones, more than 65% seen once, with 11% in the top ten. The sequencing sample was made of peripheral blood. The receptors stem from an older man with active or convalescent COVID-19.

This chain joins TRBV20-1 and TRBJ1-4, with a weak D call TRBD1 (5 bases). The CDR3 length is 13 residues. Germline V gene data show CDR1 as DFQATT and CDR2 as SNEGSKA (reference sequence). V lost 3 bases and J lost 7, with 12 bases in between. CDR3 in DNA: TGCAGTGCTAGTCCTCGGGGGACTGAAAAACTGTTTTTT. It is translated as CSASPRGTEKLFF.

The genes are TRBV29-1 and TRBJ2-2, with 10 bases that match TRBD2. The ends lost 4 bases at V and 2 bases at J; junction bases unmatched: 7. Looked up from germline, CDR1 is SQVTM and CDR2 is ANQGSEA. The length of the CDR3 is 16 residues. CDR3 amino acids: CSVALLAGANTGELFF. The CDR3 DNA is TGCAGCGTTGCCCTCCTAGCGGGAGCAAACACCGGGGAGCTGTTTTTT.

For the CDR3, the DNA is TGTGCCTGGAGTCCGAGACTAGCGGGAACCCTCGAGCAGTACTTC. Translation gives CAWSPRLAGTLEQYF. The rearrangement joins TRBV30 to TRBJ2-7; 11 bases match TRBD2. Germline lookup yields CDR1 GTSNPN and CDR2 SVGIG (reference sequence). This CDR3 is 15 amino acids long. V lost 2 bases to trimming and J lost 6 bases; unmatched junction nucleotides: 9.

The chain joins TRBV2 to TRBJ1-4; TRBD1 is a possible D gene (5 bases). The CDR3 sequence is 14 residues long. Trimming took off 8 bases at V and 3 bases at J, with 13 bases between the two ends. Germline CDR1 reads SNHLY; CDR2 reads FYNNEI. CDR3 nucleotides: TGTGCCAGCGGGGGGACGGTACCTAATGAAAAACTGTTTTTT. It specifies CASGGTVPNEKLFF.

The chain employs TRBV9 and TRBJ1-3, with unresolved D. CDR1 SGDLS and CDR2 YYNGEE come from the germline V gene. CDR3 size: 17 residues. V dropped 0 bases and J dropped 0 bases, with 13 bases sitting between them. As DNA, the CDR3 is TGTGCCAGCAGCGTAGAACACGGACTGCACTCTGGAAACACCATATATTTT. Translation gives CASSVEHGLHSGNTIYF.

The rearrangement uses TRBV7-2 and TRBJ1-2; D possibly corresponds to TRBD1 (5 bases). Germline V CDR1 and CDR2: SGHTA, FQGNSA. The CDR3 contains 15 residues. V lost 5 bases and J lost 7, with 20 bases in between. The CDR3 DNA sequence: TGTGCCAGCAGCCCAGACAGAGGCTTGACGGCTGGCTACACCTTC. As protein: CASSPDRGLTAGYTF. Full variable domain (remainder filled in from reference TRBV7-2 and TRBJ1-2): GAGVSQSPSNKVTEKGKDVELRCDPISGHTALYWYRQSLGQGLEFLIYFQGNSAPDKSGLPSDRFSAERTGGSVSTLTIQRTQQEDSAVYLCASSPDRGLTAGYTFGSGTRLTVV.

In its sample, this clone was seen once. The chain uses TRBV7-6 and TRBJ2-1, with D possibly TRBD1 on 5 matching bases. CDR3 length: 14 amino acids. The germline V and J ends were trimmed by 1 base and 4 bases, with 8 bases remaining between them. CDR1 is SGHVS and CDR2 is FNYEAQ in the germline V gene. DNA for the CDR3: TGTGCCAGCAGCTTAGGAGCAGGGTACAATGAGCAGTTCTTC. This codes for CASSLGAGYNEQFF.

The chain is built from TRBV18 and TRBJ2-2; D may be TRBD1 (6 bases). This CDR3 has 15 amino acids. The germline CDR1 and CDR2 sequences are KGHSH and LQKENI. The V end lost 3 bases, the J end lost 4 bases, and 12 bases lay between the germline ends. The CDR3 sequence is CASSPRDTGTGELFF. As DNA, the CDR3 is TGTGCCAGCTCACCCCGGGACACGGGCACCGGGGAGCTGTTTTTT.

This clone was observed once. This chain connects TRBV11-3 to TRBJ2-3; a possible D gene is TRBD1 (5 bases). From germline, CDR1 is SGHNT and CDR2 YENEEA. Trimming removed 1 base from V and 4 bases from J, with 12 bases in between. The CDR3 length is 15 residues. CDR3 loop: CASSLGTSPPDTQYF. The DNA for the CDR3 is TGTGCCAGCAGCTTAGGGACAAGCCCCCCAGATACGCAGTATTTT. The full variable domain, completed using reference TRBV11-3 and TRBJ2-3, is EAGVVQSPRYKIIEKKQPVAFWCNPISGHNTLYWYLQNLGQGPELLIRYENEEAVDDSQLPKDRFSAERLKGVDSTLKIQPAELGDSAVYLCASSLGTSPPDTQYFGPGTRLTVL.

The DNA of the CDR3 is TGTGCCAGCAGTTTATTCGCAGGGGTTGGGGACAATCAGCCCCAGCATTTT. As protein: CASSLFAGVGDNQPQHF. The chain recombines TRBV28 with TRBJ1-5, with D tentatively TRBD1 (6 bases). This CDR3 has 17 residues. V shed 1 base and J shed 3 bases, with 16 bases lying between them. The germline V gene has CDR1 MDHEN and CDR2 SYDVKM.

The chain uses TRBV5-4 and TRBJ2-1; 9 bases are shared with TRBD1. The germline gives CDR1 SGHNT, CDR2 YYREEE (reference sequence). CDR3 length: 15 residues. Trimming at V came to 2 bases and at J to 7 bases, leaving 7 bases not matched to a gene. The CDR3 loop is CASSLPGTGLNEQFF. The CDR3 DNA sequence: TGTGCCAGCAGCTTACCCGGGACAGGGTTAAATGAGCAGTTCTTC. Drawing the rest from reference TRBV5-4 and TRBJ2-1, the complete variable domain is ETGVTQSPTHLIKTRGQQVTLRCSSQSGHNTVSWYQQALGQGPQFIFQYYREEENGRGNFPPRFSGLQFPNYSSELNVNALELDDSALYLCASSLPGTGLNEQFFGPGTRLTVL.

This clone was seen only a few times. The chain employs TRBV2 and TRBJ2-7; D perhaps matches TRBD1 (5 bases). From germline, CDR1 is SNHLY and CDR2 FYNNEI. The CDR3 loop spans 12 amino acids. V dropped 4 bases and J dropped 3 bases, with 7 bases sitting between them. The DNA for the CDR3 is TGTGCCAGCAGTGTTCAGGGCTACGAGCAGTACTTC. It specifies CASSVQGYEQYF.

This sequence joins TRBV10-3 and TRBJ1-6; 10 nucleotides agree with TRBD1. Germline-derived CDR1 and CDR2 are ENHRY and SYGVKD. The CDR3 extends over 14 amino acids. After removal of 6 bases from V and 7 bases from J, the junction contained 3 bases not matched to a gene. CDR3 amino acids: CAISDRGRNSPLHF. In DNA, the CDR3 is TGTGCCATCAGCGACAGGGGGCGGAATTCACCCCTCCACTTT.